A selection of T cell receptor beta chains follows, all from one sample in a study of T cell responses to AZD1222 COVID-19 vaccine. Sequenced by immunoSEQ multiplex PCR; TCRdb stores in-frame clones only, minus some. Of 150,000 to 200,000 clones in the sample, roughly 94% were seen once. The source material was peripheral blood, sampled 28 days after the second AZD1222 dose. The receptor source for this set is an adult who received the AZD1222 COVID-19 vaccine. CDR3s include the opening cysteine and the closing phenylalanine or tryptophan. The D gene is left open where the match is weak. Clone size is not always given. Where it is, it says once, few, many or a class for expanded clones.

cdr3_length: 14
v_call: TRBV2
d_call: TRBD1
j_call: TRBJ1-2
clone_size: -
cdr3_nt: TGTGCCAGCAGTGTTCAGGGGGCGTACTATGGCTACACCTTC
cdr3_aa: CASSVQGAYYGYTF

cdr3_length: 14
v_call: TRBV6-6
d_call: TRBD1
j_call: TRBJ1-1
clone_size: -
cdr3_nt: TGTGCCAGCAGGGGACAGGGGCGGAGGACTGAAGCTTTCTTT
cdr3_aa: CASRGQGRRTEAFF

cdr3_length: 16
v_call: TRBV3-1/TRBV3-2
d_call: TRBD1
j_call: TRBJ2-3
clone_size: -
cdr3_nt: TGTGCCAGCAGCCAAGTAGACAGGGGTTTTGCAGATACGCAGTATTTT
cdr3_aa: CASSQVDRGFADTQYF

cdr3_length: 19
v_call: TRBV7-9
d_call: -
j_call: TRBJ1-2
clone_size: -
cdr3_nt: TGTGCCAGCAGCCCCGGGGCTTTTAAACAGGGTTTAGCGAATTATGGCTACACCTTC
cdr3_aa: CASSPGAFKQGLANYGYTF

cdr3_length: 13
v_call: TRBV12-3/TRBV12-4
d_call: -
j_call: TRBJ1-2
clone_size: -
cdr3_nt: TGTGCCAGCAGTTTGGGAAGGGTTAATGGCTACACCTTC
cdr3_aa: CASSLGRVNGYTF

cdr3_length: 15
v_call: TRBV4-1
d_call: -
j_call: TRBJ2-7
clone_size: -
cdr3_nt: TGCGCCAGCAGCCGAGCCTTTACAGGGAATCACGAGCAGTACTTC
cdr3_aa: CASSRAFTGNHEQYF

cdr3_length: 15
v_call: TRBV3-1/TRBV3-2
d_call: TRBD1
j_call: TRBJ1-2
clone_size: -
cdr3_nt: TGTGCCAGCAGCCCCGATCTGGGACAGGACATGAGTAGCGCCTTC
cdr3_aa: CASSPDLGQDMSSAF

cdr3_length: 15
v_call: TRBV5-1
d_call: -
j_call: TRBJ2-3
clone_size: -
cdr3_nt: TGCGCCAGCAGCTCGCGCGGGGTACCCACAGATACGCAGTATTTT
cdr3_aa: CASSSRGVPTDTQYF

cdr3_length: 16
v_call: TRBV6-1
d_call: -
j_call: TRBJ1-3
clone_size: once
cdr3_nt: TGTGCCAGCAGTGAAGGTGTGGGAATCTCTGGAAACACCATATATTTT
cdr3_aa: CASSEGVGISGNTIYF

cdr3_length: 16
v_call: TRBV5-1
d_call: -
j_call: TRBJ2-1
clone_size: -
cdr3_nt: TGCGCCAGCAGCTTGACGGGGTGGGGGCCCTACAATGAGCAGTTCTTC
cdr3_aa: CASSLTGWGPYNEQFF

cdr3_length: 14
v_call: TRBV5-1
d_call: -
j_call: TRBJ2-7
clone_size: -
cdr3_nt: TGCGCCAGCAGCGAAAGGATAAGCTCCTACGAGCAGTACTTC
cdr3_aa: CASSERISSYEQYF

cdr3_length: 14
v_call: TRBV10-3
d_call: -
j_call: TRBJ2-5
clone_size: -
cdr3_nt: TGTGCCATCAGTTGGACGGCAGACCAAGAGACCCAGTACTTC
cdr3_aa: CAISWTADQETQYF

cdr3_length: 15
v_call: TRBV6-5
d_call: -
j_call: TRBJ1-3
clone_size: -
cdr3_nt: TGTGCCAGCAGTTACTCTGGAGGGGTCGGAAACACCATATATTTT
cdr3_aa: CASSYSGGVGNTIYF

cdr3_length: 17
v_call: TRBV28
d_call: TRBD2
j_call: TRBJ2-7
clone_size: -
cdr3_nt: TGTGCCAGCAGTGTTGGACTAGCGGGGGGCCGTTCCTACGAGCAGTACTTC
cdr3_aa: CASSVGLAGGRSYEQYF

cdr3_length: 13
v_call: TRBV10-2
d_call: TRBD2
j_call: TRBJ2-5
clone_size: few
cdr3_nt: TGCGCCAGCAGTACTAGCGGGCAAGAGACCCAGTACTTC
cdr3_aa: CASSTSGQETQYF

cdr3_length: 15
v_call: TRBV15
d_call: -
j_call: TRBJ1-2
clone_size: -
cdr3_nt: TGTGCCACCAGCAACACGGGCCAACCGAGGGATGGCTACACCTTC
cdr3_aa: CATSNTGQPRDGYTF

cdr3_length: 16
v_call: TRBV6-6
d_call: -
j_call: TRBJ2-1
clone_size: -
cdr3_nt: TGTGCCAGCAGTTACTCGGGGGAGGGGGTTGGGAATGAGCAGTTCTTC
cdr3_aa: CASSYSGEGVGNEQFF

cdr3_length: 14
v_call: TRBV6-1
d_call: TRBD2
j_call: TRBJ2-1
clone_size: -
cdr3_nt: TGTGCCAGCAGTGAGAGCGGGGGGTTCAATGAGCAGTTCTTC
cdr3_aa: CASSESGGFNEQFF

cdr3_length: 14
v_call: TRBV9
d_call: -
j_call: TRBJ1-4
clone_size: -
cdr3_nt: TGTGCCAGCAGCCCCGACATGAGGCACGAAAAACTGTTTTTT
cdr3_aa: CASSPDMRHEKLFF

cdr3_length: 14
v_call: TRBV15
d_call: -
j_call: TRBJ1-1
clone_size: -
cdr3_nt: TGTGCCACCAGCAGAGTTTTACAAAACACTGAAGCTTTCTTT
cdr3_aa: CATSRVLQNTEAFF

cdr3_length: 13
v_call: TRBV18
d_call: -
j_call: TRBJ2-7
clone_size: -
cdr3_nt: TGTGCCAGCTCACCGGGGGGAAGAGGCGAGCAGTACTTC
cdr3_aa: CASSPGGRGEQYF

cdr3_length: 17
v_call: TRBV7-9
d_call: -
j_call: TRBJ1-1
clone_size: -
cdr3_nt: TGTGCCAGCAGCCGGCCGACTGATAATTGGGGACACACTGAAGCTTTCTTT
cdr3_aa: CASSRPTDNWGHTEAFF

cdr3_length: 13
v_call: TRBV27
d_call: -
j_call: TRBJ1-6
clone_size: -
cdr3_nt: TGTGCCAGCCTGGGACGGCTTAATTCACCCCTCCACTTT
cdr3_aa: CASLGRLNSPLHF

cdr3_length: 18
v_call: TRBV18
d_call: -
j_call: TRBJ1-3
clone_size: once
cdr3_nt: TGTGCCAGCTCGCTAAATTTCCGGGACGTAAGCTCTGGAAACACCATATATTTT
cdr3_aa: CASSLNFRDVSSGNTIYF

cdr3_length: 13
v_call: TRBV18
d_call: -
j_call: TRBJ1-2
clone_size: -
cdr3_nt: TGTGCCAGCTCCCCAACACTGGACTATGGCTACACCTTC
cdr3_aa: CASSPTLDYGYTF

cdr3_length: 14
v_call: TRBV2
d_call: -
j_call: TRBJ1-2
clone_size: once
cdr3_nt: TGTGCCAGCTCATCTCGGAGGAGGGGATATGGCTACACCTTC
cdr3_aa: CASSSRRRGYGYTF

cdr3_length: 16
v_call: TRBV27
d_call: TRBD2
j_call: TRBJ2-2
clone_size: -
cdr3_nt: TGTGCCAGCAGGATAGCGGGGGGCCGTGTGGCCGGGGAGCTGTTTTTT
cdr3_aa: CASRIAGGRVAGELFF

cdr3_length: 13
v_call: TRBV2
d_call: -
j_call: TRBJ1-1
clone_size: -
cdr3_nt: TGTGCCAGCAGTTCACATGGGGGCACTGAAGCTTTCTTT
cdr3_aa: CASSSHGGTEAFF